The clone carrying this T cell receptor (beta chain) was counted a few times. Produced via immunoSEQ multiplex PCR; TCRdb's table is partial and in-frame only. The sample records about 46,000 clones, about 80% being singletons. This sample stems from a study of a mutant IDH1 vaccine in newly diagnosed glioma. Indicated time point: baseline, week 1 (first vaccination visit). The treatment was: pre-vaccination baseline after standard-of-care therapy. The source of this sequence is a woman between 40 and 55 years old with glioma. The sample consisted of PBMCs, taken from a glioma patient treated with radiotherapy, temozolomide or both.

CDR3 DNA sequence: TGTGCCAGCAGTTCCGCAGGGGGCCAGAACACTGAAGCTTTCTTT. Translation: CASSSAGGQNTEAFF. The chain links TRBV6-1 to TRBJ1-1; 8 bases agree with TRBD1. Per the germline V gene, CDR1 is MNHNS and CDR2 is SASEGT. The CDR3 spans 15 residues. The V segment lost 5 bases and the J segment 1 base; nucleotides outside the gene matches: 6.